Sequencing of this TCR beta chain was carried out in a study of beta chain features in type 1 diabetes. The isolated RNA, all of it, was reverse transcribed, so expressed TCRB transcripts were what got sequenced. TCRdb's table, derived via immunoSEQ multiplex PCR, lists solely in-frame clones and lacks some. The profile shows 200,000 to 300,000 clones, 25% to 35% of them singletons. This clone was detected only once. Its antigen remains unidentified. It was one heparinised blood draw, averaging roughly 100 mL, that each donor gave. CD4+ cells of the naive, central memory, regulatory and stem cell-like memory types were sorted via CD45RO/CCR7/CD25/CD127/CD95/CD27. Trimming left V 1 base short and J 6 bases short, with 7 bases between. The CDR3 spans 14 residues. Germline CDR1 is LNHNV and CDR2 is YYDKDF (reference sequence). Study-wide results and caveats: Within the patient group, naive, central memory and Treg TCRB repertoires appeared more similar to each other than within healthy donors. Among type 1 diabetes patients, VDJ junctions had fewer insertions and more deletions.

The sequence came from a man aged 25-45 years in good health. The sample was central memory CD4+ T cells from blood. This sequence joins TRBV15 and TRBJ1-6; D uncertain. The CDR3 is CATSRGTSNSPLHF. CDR3 nucleotides: TGTGCCACCAGCAGAGGGACTTCTAATTCACCCCTCCACTTT.